This passage covers 14 T cell receptor beta chains from one sample sequenced in a study of T cells in women clearing cervical HPV infection (dated by TCRdb to the late 2010s). The library was obtained by the immunoSEQ multiplex PCR assay. The immuneACCESS repertoire file appears here via TCRdb, limited to in-frame rearrangements. These files lack a portion of the clones; in checked studies, under half of the deficit traces to unresolved V genes, and the cause of the others is not known. The sample's clone listing holds some 41,000 clones. About 5.8% of the sample is held by the ten biggest clonotypes. Sample: blood buffy coat. The origin of the receptors is a woman aged 18 to 75 with a cervical HPV16 infection that either progressed to CIN3+ or cleared (not recorded which).

Regarding this clone: The read is 3 residues too short to cover the CDR3 end, so that end is filled in from the germline J gene. J is TRBJ1-4 and V is TRBV10-3, with 7 bases lining up with TRBD1. Germline CDR1 is ENHRY and CDR2 is SYGVKD. The V and J ends lost 9 bases and 6 bases, in that order; junction bases with no gene match: 7. The CDR3 is 13 residues long. CDR3 DNA (partial): TGTGCCATTTCCTCCGGGACAGATGAAAAA. This codes for CAISSGTDEK. The whole CDR3 sequence is CAISSGTDEKLFF.

CDR3 DNA (partial): TGCAGCATCCTCGGGACTAGCGAATCCTACATAAGTCAAGATACG. Protein: CSILGTSESYISQDT. The CDR3, in full, reads CSILGTSESYISQDTQYF. V and J are TRBV29-1 and TRBJ2-3, with 10 bases lining up with TRBD2. With the read ending 3 residues before the CDR3 end, the germline J gene is used to fill in that end. V lost 8 bases to trimming and J lost 5 bases; unmatched junction nucleotides: 22. The germline V gene has CDR1 SQVTM and CDR2 ANQGSEA. The CDR3 length is 18 residues.

A remark on this clone: The read ends 3 residues shy of where the CDR3 ends; the end is completed using the germline J gene. This rearrangement joins TRBV7-8 to TRBJ1-2, with D possibly being TRBD1 (5 bases). The germline gives CDR1 SGHVS, CDR2 FQNEAQ. This CDR3 is built from 14 residues. The part of the CDR3 DNA that was read is TGTGCCAGCAGCTTTAGGGGCAGGATGGAAGGC. It translates to CASSFRGRMEG. The complete CDR3 protein is CASSFRGRMEGYTF.

On this clone: The read stops 3 residues short of the end of the CDR3; the missing end is completed from the germline J gene. The J gene is TRBJ2-7, the V gene TRBV5-1; 13 bases fit TRBD2. V trimming: 4 bases; J trimming: 5 bases; junction bases outside the gene matches: 6. This CDR3 region has 15 residues. Germline-derived CDR1 and CDR2 are SGHRS and YFSETQ. The chain's CDR3 is CASSAELAGGNEQYF. The sequenced part of the CDR3 DNA is TGCGCCAGCAGCGCCGAACTAGCGGGAGGGAACGAG.

In regard to this clone: The sequence runs out 3 residues before the end of the CDR3; the remainder is reconstructed from the germline J gene. The rearrangement links TRBV7-2 to TRBJ2-2, with TRBD1 matching 10 bases. Germline CDR1 is SGHTA and CDR2 is FQGNSA. This CDR3 spans 15 amino acids. CDR3 DNA (partial): TGTGCCAGCAGCTCACGACAGGGGGCAGGCTCACCG. It specifies CASSSRQGAGSP. In full, the CDR3 reads CASSSRQGAGSPLFF.

Points on this clone: Sequencing ends 3 residues short of the CDR3 end; the germline J gene provides the rest. This chain connects TRBV5-1 to TRBJ1-4, with 9 bases lining up with TRBD1. CDR3 length equals 15 residues. CDR1 is SGHRS, CDR2 YFSETQ, per germline. CDR3 region: CASSTETGGNSPLFF. The part of the CDR3 DNA that was read is TGCGCCAGCAGCACCGAGACAGGGGGGAATTCACCA. Full variable domain (outside the CDR3, taken from reference TRBV5-1 and TRBJ1-4): KAGVTQTPRYLIKTRGQQVTLSCSPISGHRSVSWYQQTPGQGLQFLFEYFSETQRNKGNFPGRFSGRQFSNSRSEMNVSTLELGDSALYLCASSTETGGNSPLFFGSGTQLSVL.

With regard to this clone: The read terminates 3 residues before the CDR3 end, so the remaining end is supplied by the germline J gene. The chain has TRBV7-6 and TRBJ1-2; 8 bases are shared with TRBD1. Germline V gene data show CDR1 as SGHVS and CDR2 as FNYEAQ. Losses at the gene ends were 4 bases for V and 2 bases for J; bases not matched to a gene: 6. The CDR3 runs to 15 residues. CDR3 protein: CASSSGPGGNYGYTF. Incomplete CDR3 DNA: TGTGCCAGCAGCTCGGGGCCAGGGGGCAACTATGGC.

CDR3 region: CSAQDRAKWDGYTF. Partial CDR3 DNA: TGCAGTGCTCAGGACAGGGCAAAATGGGATGGC. The chain uses TRBV20-1 and TRBJ1-2; 8 bases line up with TRBD1. Read coverage stops 3 residues before the CDR3 terminus; the germline J gene supplies the remainder. Germline V gives CDR1 DFQATT, CDR2 SNEGSKA (reference sequence). The CDR3 loop spans 14 amino acids. Trimming removed 5 bases from V and 6 bases from J; junction bases left unmatched: 11.

Remarks on this clone: The read stops 3 residues short of the end of the CDR3; the missing end is completed from the germline J gene. The genes are TRBV5-1 and TRBJ2-7; 7 nucleotides agree with TRBD2. This CDR3 region has 15 residues. The J segment lost 6 bases and the V segment lost 1 base, leaving 10 bases of the junction unmatched. Germline V lookup: CDR1 SGHRS, CDR2 YFSETQ. The CDR3 region is CASSLHPRVAGEQYF. The CDR3 bases that were read are TGCGCCAGCAGCTTGCACCCCCGGGTAGCGGGCGAG.

About this clone itself: The CDR3 extends 3 residues past the end of the read, so its final part is completed from the germline J gene. The J gene is TRBJ2-1, the V gene TRBV20-1; TRBD2 matches 8 bases. Germline loops: CDR1 DFQATT, CDR2 SNEGSKA (reference sequence). The CDR3 length is 15 residues. V shed 0 bases, J shed 8 bases, and the junction held 9 bases outside the gene matches. This CDR3 is CSARDLGLAGHEQFF. CDR3 DNA (partial): TGCAGTGCTAGAGATCTCGGACTAGCAGGCCATGAG.

Notes on this clone: The read falls 3 residues short of the CDR3 end, and the missing part is taken from the germline J gene. This chain uses TRBV19 with TRBJ2-7; D is perhaps TRBD1 (6 bases). Deletions cut 3 bases from V and 3 bases from J, with 12 bases between. From germline, CDR1 is LNHDA and CDR2 SQIVND (reference sequence). This CDR3 comprises 14 residues. The CDR3: CASSIQQGGYEQYF. Incomplete CDR3 DNA: TGTGCCAGTAGTATTCAACAAGGGGGCTACGAG. Using reference TRBV19 and TRBJ2-7 for the parts outside the CDR3, the full variable domain is DGGITQSPKYLFRKEGQNVTLSCEQNLNHDAMYWYRQDPGQGLRLIYYSQIVNDFQKGDIAEGYSVSREKKESFPLTVTSAQKNPTAFYLCASSIQQGGYEQYFGPGTRLTVT.

Note on this clone: The read ends 3 residues shy of where the CDR3 ends; the end is completed using the germline J gene. V and J are TRBV28 and TRBJ1-2, with 9 bases fitting TRBD1. Germline V gene lookup returns CDR1 MDHEN and CDR2 SYDVKM. The CDR3 is made up of 15 amino acids. This chain's CDR3 is CASSSPTGGAVGYTF. Partial CDR3 DNA: TGTGCCAGCAGTTCGCCAACAGGGGGCGCGGTAGGC.

About this clone itself: The sequence runs out 3 residues before the end of the CDR3; the remainder is reconstructed from the germline J gene. This chain links TRBV19 with TRBJ1-5; 8 bases fit TRBD1. Germline values: CDR1 LNHDA, CDR2 SQIVND (reference sequence). V shed 7 bases and J 1 base; nucleotides not matched to a gene: 6. The CDR3 spans 15 residues. Partial CDR3 DNA: TGTGCCAGTAAAATTGGACAGGGCAGCAATCAGCCC. This translates into CASKIGQGSNQP. The whole CDR3 region reads CASKIGQGSNQPQHF. Filled out from reference TRBV19 and TRBJ1-5, the complete variable domain reads DGGITQSPKYLFRKEGQNVTLSCEQNLNHDAMYWYRQDPGQGLRLIYYSQIVNDFQKGDIAEGYSVSREKKESFPLTVTSAQKNPTAFYLCASKIGQGSNQPQHFGDGTRLSIL.

Comment on this clone: Sequencing ends 3 residues short of the CDR3 end; the germline J gene provides the rest. The J gene is TRBJ1-2, the V gene TRBV19; 7 nucleotides match TRBD1. The CDR3 is made up of 15 amino acids. Germline CDR1 reads LNHDA; CDR2 reads SQIVND (reference sequence). CDR3: CASSDSTGILYDYTF. The part of the CDR3 DNA that was read is TGTGCCAGTAGTGACTCGACAGGGATCCTCTACGAC.